These 15 T cell receptor beta chains came from one sample sequenced in a study of OX40 agonist ivuxolimab in advanced cancers. Produced via immunoSEQ multiplex PCR; TCRdb's table is partial and in-frame only. The sample yields about 42,000 clones, just over 85% seen once. The sequencing used CD4+ or CD8+ T cells sorted from blood, collected in a trial of the OX40 agonist ivuxolimab. These receptor sequences come from an adult with an advanced solid tumor such as melanoma, head and neck, liver or kidney cancer.

The rearrangement uses TRBV4-2 and TRBJ2-2; 8 nucleotides agree with TRBD1. The germline V gene encodes CDR1 LGHNA and CDR2 YNFKEQ. The trim removed 5 bases at V and 5 bases at J, leaving 16 bases unmatched. The CDR3 consists of 18 residues. Written as DNA, the CDR3 is TGTGCCAGCAGCTCCTTCCTGAGCGGACAGGGTTTTACCGGGGAGCTGTTTTTT. This codes for CASSSFLSGQGFTGELFF.

The count of this clone is one. The rearrangement links TRBV7-2 to TRBJ2-1, with D tentatively TRBD1 or TRBD2 (5 bases each). This CDR3 spans 15 amino acids. V lost 1 base and J 4 bases, leaving 11 bases between the germline ends. Germline CDR1 is SGHTA and CDR2 is FQGNSA. The CDR3 spells CASSLDLGVYNEQFF. Here the CDR3 DNA reads TGTGCCAGCAGCTTAGATTTGGGGGTTTACAATGAGCAGTTCTTC.

The chain joins TRBV10-1 to TRBJ2-7; 8 bases agree with TRBD2. Germline V gene data show CDR1 as WNHNN and CDR2 as SYGVQD (reference sequence). The V segment lost 2 bases and the J segment 1 base; nucleotides outside the gene matches: 10. The CDR3 sequence is 17 residues long. CDR3 residues: CASSEGGREGGSYEQYF. Here the CDR3 DNA reads TGCGCCAGCAGTGAGGGGGGACGGGAGGGCGGTTCCTACGAGCAGTACTTC.

The chain joins TRBV6-6 to TRBJ1-1; tentatively, D is TRBD1 (5 bases). With 2 bases removed from V and 4 bases from J, the gap between germline ends came to 11 bases. The CDR3 spans 14 residues. CDR1 is MNHNY and CDR2 is SVGAGI in the germline V gene (reference sequence). In DNA, the CDR3 is TGTGCCAGCAGTTACGGCAGGGCGGGCACTGAAGCTTTCTTT. It encodes CASSYGRAGTEAFF.

The chain recombines TRBV9 with TRBJ1-5, with D hard to call. The CDR3 has 15 amino acids. CDR1 SGDLS and CDR2 YYNGEE come from the germline V gene. Trimming cost V 1 base and J 2 bases, with 10 bases left between them. CDR3 loop: CASSVNGNGNQPQHF. CDR3 nucleotides: TGTGCCAGCAGCGTAAACGGAAACGGCAATCAGCCCCAGCATTTT.

V gene TRBV6-1 combines with J gene TRBJ1-4; D ambiguous. This CDR3 is built from 15 residues. Germline V lookup: CDR1 MNHNS, CDR2 SASEGT. The V end was cut by 8 bases, the J end by 0 bases, with 13 bases between. The chain's CDR3 is CASRSTVTTNEKLFF. CDR3 bases: TGTGCCAGCCGCTCTACGGTTACAACTAATGAAAAACTGTTTTTT.

The chain joins TRBV6-5 to TRBJ2-1, with D perhaps matching TRBD2 (7 bases). The CDR3 is 16 residues long. Looked up from germline, CDR1 is MNHEY and CDR2 is SVGAGI. V dropped 2 bases and J dropped 7 bases, with 18 bases sitting between them. The CDR3 DNA is TGTGCCAGCAGTTACGGTCGGGGGGCTGGGTGGAATGAGCAGTTCTTC. Protein product: CASSYGRGAGWNEQFF.

This chain links TRBV11-2 with TRBJ1-1, with TRBD1 as a possible D gene (5 bases). The CDR3 extends over 13 amino acids. Germline-derived CDR1 and CDR2 are SGHAT and FQNNGV. Trimming stripped 2 bases from V and 5 bases from J, with 9 bases between. The CDR3: CASSLWGETEAFF. DNA of the CDR3: TGTGCCAGCAGCTTATGGGGGGAGACTGAAGCTTTCTTT. The variable domain in full, with the rest retrieved from reference TRBV11-2 and TRBJ1-1, is EAGVAQSPRYKIIEKRQSVAFWCNPISGHATLYWYQQILGQGPKLLIQFQNNGVVDDSQLPKDRFSAERLKGVDSTLKIQPAKLEDSAVYLCASSLWGETEAFFGQGTRLTVV.

The gene calls are TRBV20-1 and TRBJ1-1; a possible D gene is TRBD1 (5 bases). V lost 6 bases to trimming and J lost 6 bases, with 11 bases between them. In germline, CDR1 is DFQATT, CDR2 SNEGSKA (reference sequence). CDR3 length: 11 amino acids. The CDR3 protein is CSARRGPEAFF. Here the CDR3 DNA reads TGCAGTGCAAGGAGGGGCCCTGAAGCTTTCTTT.

V is TRBV28 and J is TRBJ1-3, with D maybe TRBD1 (6 bases). Between the trimmed V and J ends, which lost 7 bases and 10 bases, there was a span of 20 bases. The CDR3 covers 14 residues. CDR1 and CDR2 (germline): MDHEN, SYDVKM. CDR3 nucleotide sequence: TGTGCCAGCACGGCAGGGGTTACTATCGGGACCATATATTTT. It encodes CASTAGVTIGTIYF.

The V and J genes are TRBV25-1 and TRBJ1-1, with 7 bases identical to TRBD1. V lost 5 bases to trimming and J lost 1 base; unmatched junction nucleotides: 7. CDR3 length: 15 residues. Germline CDR1 is MGHDK and CDR2 is SYGVNS. The CDR3 region has the DNA TGTGCCAGCAGTCCCCGGACAGGTCGGAACACTGAAGCTTTCTTT. It specifies CASSPRTGRNTEAFF.

This chain joins TRBV4-2 and TRBJ1-1; D not resolved. Germline assignment: CDR1 LGHNA and CDR2 YNFKEQ. The CDR3 spans 16 residues. Trimming cost V 4 bases and J 0 bases, with 15 bases left between them. The CDR3, as DNA: TGTGCCAGCAGCCCGGAGATCTCCCAAGTGAACACTGAAGCTTTCTTT. This gives the protein CASSPEISQVNTEAFF.

This chain uses TRBV4-1 with TRBJ2-5; D tentatively reads TRBD1 or TRBD2 (5 bases each). The CDR3 is 16 amino acids. V was clipped by 4 bases and J by 0 bases, with 15 bases between them. CDR1 is MGHRA, CDR2 YSYEKL, per germline. In DNA, the CDR3 is TGCGCCAGCAGCCCAAAAGGGGAGCGGAACCAAGAGACCCAGTACTTC. This sequence encodes CASSPKGERNQETQYF.

The chain is built from TRBV19 and TRBJ2-3, with a weak D call TRBD1 (5 bases). The germline gives CDR1 LNHDA, CDR2 SQIVND (reference sequence). The CDR3 is made up of 15 amino acids. Trimming shortened V by 1 base and J by 6 bases, and 14 bases separated the two germline ends. CDR3 nucleotide sequence: TGTGCCAGTAGTATAGTGGCAGGGCCAGCGGATACGCAGTATTTT. Residues: CASSIVAGPADTQYF.

This chain connects TRBV11-3 to TRBJ2-1, with D perhaps given as TRBD1 or TRBD2 (5 bases each). V lost 3 bases to trimming and J lost 9 bases, with 12 bases between them. CDR1 and CDR2 from the germline V gene are SGHNT and YENEEA. The CDR3 contains 13 residues. The CDR3 protein is CASSFVFGGEQFF. The CDR3 DNA reads as TGTGCCAGCAGCTTCGTTTTTGGGGGTGAGCAGTTCTTC.